This TCR beta chain was sequenced during a study of blood T cell repertoires in COVID-19. Study information: The cDNA or gDNA used as material had been derived from T cells, B-cell-depleted T cells, or PBMCs.

Germline assignment: CDR1 MNHEY and CDR2 SVGAGI. The ends lost 7 bases at V and 10 bases at J; junction bases unmatched: 8. This CDR3 spans 14 amino acids. Participants' reported clinical history set cohort assignment. Authors' methods: Estimated nucleated cell counts came from reference gene primer amplification. Only in-frame clones appear in the TCRdb table, and some are missing; sequencing was by immunoSEQ multiplex PCR. Clonal size and the V and J genes are those of that table, whereas D and trimming came from the DNA. The table records approximately 140,000 clones, around 82% of them present only once.

The sequenced material came from PBMCs or T cells enriched from blood (not recorded which). The receptor was derived from a middle-aged man with acute COVID-19. V is TRBV6-5 and J is TRBJ1-6, with TRBD1 matching over 9 bases. The CDR3 DNA reads TGTGCCAGCACTCCCCGGACAGGGGTATCACCCCTCCACTTT. It yields the protein CASTPRTGVSPLHF.